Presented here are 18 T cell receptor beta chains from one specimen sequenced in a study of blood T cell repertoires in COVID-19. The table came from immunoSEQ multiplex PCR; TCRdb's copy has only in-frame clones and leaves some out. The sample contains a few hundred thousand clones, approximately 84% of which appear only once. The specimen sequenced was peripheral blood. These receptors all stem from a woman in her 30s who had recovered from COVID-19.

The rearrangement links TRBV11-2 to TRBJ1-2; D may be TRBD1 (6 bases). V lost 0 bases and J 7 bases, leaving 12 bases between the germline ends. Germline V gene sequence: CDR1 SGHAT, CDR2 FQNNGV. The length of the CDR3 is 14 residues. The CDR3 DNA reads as TGTGCCAGCAGCTTAGACCATACAGGGCCTGGCTACACCTTC. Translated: CASSLDHTGPGYTF.

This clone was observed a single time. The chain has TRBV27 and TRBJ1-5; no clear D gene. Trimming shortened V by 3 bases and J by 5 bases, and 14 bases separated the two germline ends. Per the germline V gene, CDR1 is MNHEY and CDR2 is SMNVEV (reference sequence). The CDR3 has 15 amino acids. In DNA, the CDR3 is TGTGCCAGCAGTTTCGGAGGGAATGGCGATCAGCCCCAGCATTTT. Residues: CASSFGGNGDQPQHF.

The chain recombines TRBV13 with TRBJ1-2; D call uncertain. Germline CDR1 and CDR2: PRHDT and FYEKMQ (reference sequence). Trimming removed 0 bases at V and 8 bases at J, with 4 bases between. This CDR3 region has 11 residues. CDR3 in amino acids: CASSLGLGYTF. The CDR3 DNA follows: TGTGCCAGCAGCTTAGGCCTAGGCTACACCTTC.

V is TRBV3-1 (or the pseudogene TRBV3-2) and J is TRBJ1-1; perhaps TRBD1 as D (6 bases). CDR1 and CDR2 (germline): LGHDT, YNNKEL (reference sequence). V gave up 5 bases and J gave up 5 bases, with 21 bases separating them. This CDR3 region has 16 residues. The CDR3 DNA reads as TGTGCCAGCAGCTTCGCTTCGGGGGGCGGAGGGACTGAAGCTTTCTTT. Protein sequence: CASSFASGGGGTEAFF.

For the CDR3, the DNA is TGTGCCATCAGTGACCCGCAGGGGGTGGAGACCCAGTACTTC. Residues: CAISDPQGVETQYF. The chain combines TRBV10-3 with TRBJ2-5, with 7 bases identical to TRBD1. V dropped 3 bases and J dropped 5; count of bases not matched to a gene: 6. Germline CDR1 is ENHRY and CDR2 is SYGVKD. The CDR3 extends over 14 amino acids.

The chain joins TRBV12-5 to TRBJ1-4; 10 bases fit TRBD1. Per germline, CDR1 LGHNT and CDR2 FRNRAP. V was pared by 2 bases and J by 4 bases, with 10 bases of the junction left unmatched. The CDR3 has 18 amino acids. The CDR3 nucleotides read TGTGCTAGTGGTTTGCCTGGGACAGGGGAAGCGGTTAATGAAAAACTGTTTTTT. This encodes CASGLPGTGEAVNEKLFF.

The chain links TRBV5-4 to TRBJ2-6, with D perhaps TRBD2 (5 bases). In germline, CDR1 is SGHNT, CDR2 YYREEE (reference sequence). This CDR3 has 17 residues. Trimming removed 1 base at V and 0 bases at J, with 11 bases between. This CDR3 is CASSLNGLSSGANVLTF. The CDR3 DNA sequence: TGTGCCAGCAGCTTGAACGGACTCAGCTCTGGGGCCAACGTCCTGACTTTC.

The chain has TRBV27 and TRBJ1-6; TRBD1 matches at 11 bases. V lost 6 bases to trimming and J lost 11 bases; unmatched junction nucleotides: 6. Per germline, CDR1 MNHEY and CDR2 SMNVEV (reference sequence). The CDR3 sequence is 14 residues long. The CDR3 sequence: CASRQDRGPTPLHF. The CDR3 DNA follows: TGTGCCAGCAGACAGGACAGGGGGCCCACACCCCTCCACTTT.

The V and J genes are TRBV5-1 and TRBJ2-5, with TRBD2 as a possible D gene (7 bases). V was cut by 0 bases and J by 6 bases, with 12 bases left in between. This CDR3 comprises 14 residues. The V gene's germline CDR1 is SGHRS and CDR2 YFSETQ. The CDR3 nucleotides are TGCGCCAGCAGCTTGGAGGGGGGGCTAAAGACCCAGTACTTC. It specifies CASSLEGGLKTQYF. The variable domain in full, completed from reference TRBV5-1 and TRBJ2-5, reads KAGVTQTPRYLIKTRGQQVTLSCSPISGHRSVSWYQQTPGQGLQFLFEYFSETQRNKGNFPGRFSGRQFSNSRSEMNVSTLELGDSALYLCASSLEGGLKTQYFGPGTRLLVL.

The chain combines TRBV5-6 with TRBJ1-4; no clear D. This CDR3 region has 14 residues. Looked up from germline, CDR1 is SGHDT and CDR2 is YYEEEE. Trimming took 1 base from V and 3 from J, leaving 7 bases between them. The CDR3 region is CASSLTVSNEKLFF. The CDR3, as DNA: TGTGCCAGCAGCTTGACAGTATCTAATGAAAAACTGTTTTTT.

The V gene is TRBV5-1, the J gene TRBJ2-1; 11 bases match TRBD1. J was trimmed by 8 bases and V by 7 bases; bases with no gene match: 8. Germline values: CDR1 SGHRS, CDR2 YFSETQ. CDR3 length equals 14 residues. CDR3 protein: CASGSGTGGDEQFF. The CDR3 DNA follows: TGCGCCAGCGGCTCCGGGACAGGGGGAGATGAGCAGTTCTTC.

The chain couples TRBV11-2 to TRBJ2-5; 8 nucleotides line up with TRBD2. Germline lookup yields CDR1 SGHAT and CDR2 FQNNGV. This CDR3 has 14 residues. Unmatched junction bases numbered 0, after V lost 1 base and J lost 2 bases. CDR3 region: CASSLAGGQETQYF. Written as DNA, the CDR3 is TGTGCCAGCAGCTTAGCGGGAGGGCAAGAGACCCAGTACTTC.

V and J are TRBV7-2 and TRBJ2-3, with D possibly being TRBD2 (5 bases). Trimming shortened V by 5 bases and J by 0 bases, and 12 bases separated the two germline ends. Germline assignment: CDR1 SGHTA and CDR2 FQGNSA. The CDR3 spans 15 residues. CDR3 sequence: CASSADYLSTDTQYF. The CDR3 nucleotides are TGTGCCAGCAGCGCCGACTACCTCAGCACAGATACGCAGTATTTT.

In DNA form, the CDR3 reads TGTGCCACCAGCAGAGAAAGAGGGAACACTGAAGCTTTCTTT. As protein: CATSRERGNTEAFF. The chain recombines TRBV15 with TRBJ1-1; D not certain. This CDR3 has 14 residues. Deletions cut 0 bases from V and 1 base from J, with 6 bases between. Per germline, CDR1 LNHNV and CDR2 YYDKDF (reference sequence).

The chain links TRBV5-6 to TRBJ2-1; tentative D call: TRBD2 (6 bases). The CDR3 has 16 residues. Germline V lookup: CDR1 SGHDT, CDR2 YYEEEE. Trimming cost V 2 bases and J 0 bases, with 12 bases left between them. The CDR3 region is CASSFPGVSSYNEQFF. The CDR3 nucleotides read TGTGCCAGCAGCTTCCCGGGGGTAAGCTCCTACAATGAGCAGTTCTTC.

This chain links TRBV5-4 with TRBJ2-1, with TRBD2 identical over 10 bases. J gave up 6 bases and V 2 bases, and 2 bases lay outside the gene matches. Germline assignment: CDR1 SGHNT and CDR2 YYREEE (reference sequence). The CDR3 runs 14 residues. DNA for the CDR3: TGTGCCAGCAGCTTCCCTAGCGGGAGCAATGAGCAGTTCTTC. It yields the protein CASSFPSGSNEQFF.

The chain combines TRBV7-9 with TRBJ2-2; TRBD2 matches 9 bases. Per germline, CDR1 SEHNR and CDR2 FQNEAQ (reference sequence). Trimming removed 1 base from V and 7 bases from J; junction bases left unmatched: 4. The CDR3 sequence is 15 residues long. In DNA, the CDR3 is TGTGCCAGCAGCTTAGGCGGGAGGGCCTACGGGGAGCTGTTTTTT. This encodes CASSLGGRAYGELFF.

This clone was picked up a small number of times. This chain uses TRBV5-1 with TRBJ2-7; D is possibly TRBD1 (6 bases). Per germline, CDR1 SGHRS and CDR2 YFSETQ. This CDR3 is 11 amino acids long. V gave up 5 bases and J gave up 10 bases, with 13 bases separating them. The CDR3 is CASREQGRQYF. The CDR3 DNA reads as TGCGCCAGCAGGGAACAGGGAAGACAGTACTTC.